This entry lists 4 T cell receptor beta chains sequenced from one sample in a study of blood T cell repertoires in COVID-19. TCRdb's table, derived via immunoSEQ multiplex PCR, lists solely in-frame clones and lacks some. The data contain approximately 210,000 clones, roughly 90% of them singletons. The sample comprised peripheral blood. The origin of the receptors is a woman aged 35 to 49 with acute or convalescent COVID-19.

V is TRBV12-5 and J is TRBJ2-3; no firm D call. This CDR3 spans 13 amino acids. CDR1 is LGHNT and CDR2 is FRNRAP in the germline V gene. V lost 3 bases to trimming and J lost 4 bases, with 8 bases between them. The DNA of the CDR3 is TGTGCTAGTGGTTTTACGGTGGCAGATACGCAGTATTTT. This encodes CASGFTVADTQYF.

This rearrangement joins TRBV5-4 to TRBJ1-2; D is possibly TRBD1 (5 bases). Germline CDR1 is SGHNT and CDR2 is YYREEE (reference sequence). The V end was cut by 0 bases, the J end by 2 bases, with 23 bases between. The CDR3 is 19 amino acids. CDR3 protein: CASSLALLGWQGSNYGYTF. CDR3 in DNA: TGTGCCAGCAGCTTGGCTTTACTTGGCTGGCAGGGCTCCAACTATGGCTACACCTTC.

The V gene is TRBV5-1, the J gene TRBJ2-1, with D unclear. The CDR3 is made up of 11 amino acids. Germline V CDR1 and CDR2: SGHRS, YFSETQ. Trimming took off 5 bases at V and 5 bases at J, with 5 bases between the two ends. CDR3 coding DNA: TGCGCCAGCAGTCCAGACAATGAGCAGTTCTTC. It codes for CASSPDNEQFF.

J is TRBJ1-2 and V is TRBV2; 7 bases line up with TRBD1. The CDR3 has 15 residues. Germline V gives CDR1 SNHLY, CDR2 FYNNEI. Unmatched junction bases numbered 10, after V lost 5 bases and J lost 4 bases. Written as DNA, the CDR3 is TGTGCCAGCAGTAACCGGGACAGTGGACTCTATGGCTACACCTTC. Its protein product is CASSNRDSGLYGYTF.